These T cell receptor beta chains were read from a single sample in a study of T cell repertoires in cytomegalovirus infection. TCRdb re-derived calls from the reads in MiXCR, one entry per CDR3 protein. This table holds some 400,000 distinct CDR3 sequences, approximately 18% found once. Sequencing used PBMCs. Receptor source: a human donor in good health (CMV status not recorded). Some clones in this sample may be carry-over from other donors' samples. The CDR3 runs from the conserved cysteine through the conserved F or W. The D gene is left open where the match is weak. Size is omitted from some rows. Given values are once, few, many or a class for expanded clones.

J gene: TRBJ2-7; D gene: TRBD2; clone size: few; V gene: TRBV18; CDR3 protein: CASSPTSGAYEQYF; CDR3 DNA: TGTGCCAGCTCTCCAACTAGCGGCGCCTACGAGCAGTACTTC
J gene: TRBJ2-1; D gene: .; clone size: few; V gene: TRBV6-1; CDR3 protein: CASSSVSTHEQFF; CDR3 DNA: TGTGCCAGCAGTTCCGTGTCGACGCATGAGCAGTTCTTC
J gene: TRBJ2-3; D gene: .; clone size: many; V gene: TRBV7-8; CDR3 protein: CASSLSYATTDTQYF; CDR3 DNA: TGTGCCAGCAGCTTATCATACGCCACCACAGATACGCAGTATTTT
J gene: TRBJ2-3; D gene: TRBD2; clone size: many; V gene: TRBV4-2; CDR3 protein: CASSHRTSGGSTDTQYF; CDR3 DNA: TGTGCCAGCAGCCATAGGACTAGCGGGGGAAGCACAGATACGCAGTATTTT
J gene: TRBJ2-5; D gene: .; clone size: .; V gene: TRBV18; CDR3 protein: CASSWNRDSQETQYF; CDR3 DNA: TGTGCCAGCTCATGGAACCGGGACTCGCAAGAGACCCAGTACTTC
J gene: TRBJ2-4; D gene: TRBD1; clone size: .; V gene: TRBV11-2; CDR3 protein: CASSLTGDNIQYF; CDR3 DNA: TGTGCCAGCAGCTTAACAGGGGATAACATTCAGTACTTC
J gene: TRBJ1-2; D gene: .; clone size: few; V gene: TRBV4-3; CDR3 protein: CASSLGRGGYGYTF; CDR3 DNA: TGCGCCAGCAGCCTAGGGAGAGGGGGCTATGGCTACACCTTC
J gene: TRBJ2-3; D gene: TRBD2; clone size: few; V gene: TRBV6-8; CDR3 protein: CASSYGPKGGGGRDTQYF; CDR3 DNA: TGTGCCAGCAGTTACGGACCGAAGGGGGGCGGGGGGAGGGATACGCAGTATTTT
J gene: TRBJ1-5; D gene: .; clone size: few; V gene: TRBV5-1; CDR3 protein: CASSLVPGTSNQPQHF; CDR3 DNA: TGCGCCAGCAGCTTGGTCCCGGGGACCAGCAATCAGCCCCAGCATTTT
J gene: TRBJ2-2; D gene: .; clone size: .; V gene: TRBV19; CDR3 protein: CASSGTSPGELFF; CDR3 DNA: TGTGCCAGTAGCGGAACTAGCCCCGGGGAGCTGTTTTTT
J gene: TRBJ2-2; D gene: .; clone size: .; V gene: TRBV2; CDR3 protein: CASYRTGELFF; CDR3 DNA: TGTGCCAGCTACCGCACCGGGGAGCTGTTTTTT
J gene: TRBJ2-5; D gene: .; clone size: .; V gene: TRBV11-2; CDR3 protein: CASSFVQGQETQYF; CDR3 DNA: TGTGCCAGCAGCTTCGTCCAGGGTCAAGAGACCCAGTACTTC
J gene: TRBJ2-1; D gene: .; clone size: .; V gene: TRBV11-2; CDR3 protein: CASSPTGGSSYNEQFF; CDR3 DNA: TGTGCCAGCAGCCCAACTGGGGGTAGCTCCTACAATGAGCAGTTCTTC
J gene: TRBJ1-6; D gene: .; clone size: .; V gene: TRBV2; CDR3 protein: CASTSTEGGNSPLHF; CDR3 DNA: TGTGCCAGCACGTCGACAGAGGGAGGTAATTCACCCCTCCACTTT
J gene: TRBJ1-1; D gene: .; clone size: many; V gene: TRBV12-3/TRBV12-4; CDR3 protein: CASSSGDTEAFF; CDR3 DNA: TGTGCCAGCAGTTCCGGGGACACTGAAGCTTTCTTT
J gene: TRBJ1-1; D gene: .; clone size: many; V gene: TRBV11-2; CDR3 protein: CASNQMWGANTEAFF; CDR3 DNA: TGTGCCAGCAACCAAATGTGGGGGGCGAACACTGAAGCTTTCTTT
J gene: TRBJ2-7; D gene: TRBD1; clone size: many; V gene: TRBV6-2/TRBV6-3; CDR3 protein: CASRWTGLFYEQYF; CDR3 DNA: TGTGCCAGCAGATGGACAGGACTCTTCTACGAGCAGTACTTC
J gene: TRBJ1-2; D gene: .; clone size: .; V gene: TRBV6-1; CDR3 protein: CASSWGEGGGYTF; CDR3 DNA: TGTGCCAGCAGTTGGGGCGAGGGGGGAGGCTACACCTTC
J gene: TRBJ1-1; D gene: TRBD1; clone size: many; V gene: TRBV7-2; CDR3 protein: CASSASGTGESNTEAFF; CDR3 DNA: TGTGCCAGCAGCGCTTCCGGGACAGGGGAATCGAACACTGAAGCTTTCTTT
J gene: TRBJ1-2; D gene: TRBD1; clone size: .; V gene: TRBV20-1; CDR3 protein: CSARDRVGYTF; CDR3 DNA: TGCAGTGCCCGGGACAGGGTTGGCTACACCTTC
J gene: TRBJ1-6; D gene: .; clone size: .; V gene: TRBV5-1; CDR3 protein: CASSLVGGSYNSPLHF; CDR3 DNA: TGCGCCAGCAGCTTGGTAGGGGGCTCCTATAATTCACCCCTCCACTTT
J gene: TRBJ2-3; D gene: TRBD2; clone size: .; V gene: TRBV7-2; CDR3 protein: CASSFASGSSDTQYF; CDR3 DNA: TGTGCCAGCAGCTTTGCTAGCGGCTCCTCGGATACGCAGTATTTT
J gene: TRBJ2-7; D gene: .; clone size: few; V gene: TRBV20-1; CDR3 protein: CSAIPETAPYEQYF; CDR3 DNA: TGCAGTGCCATTCCCGAGACAGCCCCATACGAGCAGTACTTC
J gene: TRBJ1-4; D gene: .; clone size: many; V gene: TRBV6-1; CDR3 protein: CASSSRHYPNPATNEKLFF; CDR3 DNA: TGTGCCAGCAGTTCCCGTCATTACCCCAACCCCGCAACTAATGAAAAACTGTTTTTT
J gene: TRBJ1-5; D gene: .; clone size: .; V gene: TRBV24-1; CDR3 protein: CATSQGNQPQHF; CDR3 DNA: TGTGCCACCTCGCAGGGCAATCAGCCCCAGCATTTT
J gene: TRBJ2-1; D gene: TRBD1; clone size: few; V gene: TRBV7-9; CDR3 protein: CASSLAFGQGFWEQFF; CDR3 DNA: TGTGCCAGCAGCTTAGCGTTTGGACAGGGGTTTTGGGAGCAGTTCTTC
J gene: TRBJ2-7; D gene: TRBD2; clone size: .; V gene: TRBV10-3; CDR3 protein: CAIMAGGEYEQYF; CDR3 DNA: TGTGCCATCATGGCGGGGGGCGAGTACGAGCAGTACTTC
J gene: TRBJ2-7; D gene: .; clone size: few; V gene: TRBV7-9; CDR3 protein: CASSLGDRAPFF; CDR3 DNA: TGTGCCAGCAGCTTAGGAGACCGGGCCCCGTTCTTC
J gene: TRBJ1-2; D gene: TRBD1; clone size: .; V gene: TRBV4-1; CDR3 protein: CASSPPGTGYGYTF; CDR3 DNA: TGCGCCAGCAGCCCGCCCGGGACAGGCTATGGCTACACCTTC
J gene: TRBJ2-3; D gene: TRBD2; clone size: .; V gene: TRBV7-9; CDR3 protein: CASLLAGLDTQYF; CDR3 DNA: TGTGCCAGCCTCCTAGCGGGGTTAGATACGCAGTATTTT
J gene: TRBJ2-4; D gene: .; clone size: .; V gene: TRBV2; CDR3 protein: CASSRDTRSGNIQYF; CDR3 DNA: TGTGCCAGCAGTCGGGACACCCGGTCCGGTAACATTCAGTACTTC
J gene: TRBJ2-5; D gene: TRBD2; clone size: .; V gene: TRBV19; CDR3 protein: CASSSFGGTKETQYF; CDR3 DNA: TGTGCCAGTAGTAGCTTCGGGGGGACCAAAGAGACCCAGTACTTC
J gene: TRBJ1-4; D gene: .; clone size: .; V gene: TRBV12-3/TRBV12-4; CDR3 protein: CASSDITGNEKLFF; CDR3 DNA: TGTGCCAGCAGTGATATAACAGGGAATGAAAAACTGTTTTTT
J gene: TRBJ1-5; D gene: .; clone size: .; V gene: TRBV12-3/TRBV12-4; CDR3 protein: CASSLNLPINQPQHF; CDR3 DNA: TGTGCCAGCAGTTTAAATCTCCCCATAAATCAGCCCCAGCATTTT
J gene: TRBJ2-5; D gene: .; clone size: few; V gene: TRBV11-2; CDR3 protein: CASSPADAGRQETQYF; CDR3 DNA: TGTGCCAGCAGCCCAGCGGATGCGGGAAGACAAGAGACCCAGTACTTC
J gene: TRBJ2-6; D gene: .; clone size: .; V gene: TRBV28; CDR3 protein: CASSQQSLSGANVLTF; CDR3 DNA: TGTGCCAGCAGTCAACAGAGTCTCTCTGGGGCCAACGTCCTGACTTTC
J gene: TRBJ2-7; D gene: TRBD1; clone size: .; V gene: TRBV2; CDR3 protein: CASVQEQGIYEQYF; CDR3 DNA: TGTGCCAGCGTGCAAGAACAGGGGATCTACGAGCAGTACTTC
J gene: TRBJ2-5; D gene: .; clone size: many; V gene: TRBV7-2; CDR3 protein: CASSLAGTSETQYF; CDR3 DNA: TGTGCCAGCAGCTTAGCGGGGACCTCAGAGACCCAGTACTTC
J gene: TRBJ2-5; D gene: .; clone size: few; V gene: TRBV12-3/TRBV12-4; CDR3 protein: CASTQVPLYQETQYF; CDR3 DNA: TGTGCCAGCACCCAGGTCCCATTGTACCAAGAGACCCAGTACTTC
J gene: TRBJ2-7; D gene: .; clone size: many; V gene: TRBV7-2; CDR3 protein: CASSFRLVYEQYF; CDR3 DNA: TGTGCCAGCAGCTTTCGGCTAGTCTACGAGCAGTACTTC
J gene: TRBJ2-1; D gene: TRBD2; clone size: many; V gene: TRBV7-2; CDR3 protein: CASSLYRGDEQFF; CDR3 DNA: TGTGCCAGCAGCTTATACCGGGGGGATGAGCAGTTCTTC
J gene: TRBJ2-7; D gene: TRBD2; clone size: many; V gene: TRBV7-2; CDR3 protein: CASSLAGVPGLAGLSSYEQYF; CDR3 DNA: TGTGCCAGCAGCTTAGCCGGGGTTCCGGGACTAGCGGGCTTAAGCTCCTACGAGCAGTACTTC
J gene: TRBJ1-1; D gene: .; clone size: .; V gene: TRBV20-1; CDR3 protein: CSASRDNTEAFF; CDR3 DNA: TGCAGTGCATCCCGGGACAACACTGAAGCTTTCTTT
J gene: TRBJ2-1; D gene: .; clone size: few; V gene: TRBV7-8; CDR3 protein: CASSLGGYDNEQFF; CDR3 DNA: TGTGCCAGCAGCTTAGGTGGTTACGACAATGAGCAGTTCTTC
J gene: TRBJ2-5; D gene: .; clone size: many; V gene: TRBV7-2; CDR3 protein: CASSFESLRTQYF; CDR3 DNA: TGTGCCAGCAGCTTTGAGTCTTTAAGGACCCAGTACTTC